A selection of T cell receptor beta chains follows, all from one sample in a study of OX40 agonist ivuxolimab in advanced cancers. The method was immunoSEQ multiplex PCR; TCRdb's version includes in-frame clones alone and lacks a portion of them. The table lists roughly 90,000 clones, around 90% of them singletons, with approximately 1.5% in the top ten. The sequencing here drew on CD4+ or CD8+ T cells sorted from blood, taken in a trial of the OX40 agonist ivuxolimab. The receptors stem from an adult with an advanced solid tumor such as melanoma, head and neck, liver or kidney cancer. CDR3s include the opening cysteine and the closing phenylalanine or tryptophan. The D gene is left open where the match is weak.

D gene,V gene,CDR3 protein
TRBD2,TRBV11-3,CASSLLAGGWNEQFF
TRBD2,TRBV4-2,CASSQNPMGLAKETQYF
-,TRBV6-1,CASRGANTEAFF
TRBD1,TRBV2,CASGRTGSAGELFF
-,TRBV5-1,CASSGGAFGGETQYF
-,TRBV11-2,CASSSNPTGGQTQYF
-,TRBV5-5,CASSLAGHNEQFF
TRBD1,TRBV6-1,CASRLQGKAGYTF
-,TRBV10-3,CAISESTYTEAFF
-,TRBV5-6,CASSAPVGASGNTIYF
-,TRBV10-3,CAITKGPNTYNEQFF
TRBD2,TRBV30,CALGLAGEETQYF